These T cell receptor beta chains were read from a single sample in a study of blood T cell repertoires in COVID-19. The protocol was immunoSEQ multiplex PCR, while the TCRdb copy is restricted to in-frame clones and leaves out a portion. The sample lists tens of thousands of clones; approximately 93% were seen once. The specimen sequenced was peripheral blood. The receptors originated from a man in his 70s with active COVID-19. CDR3s include the opening cysteine and the closing phenylalanine or tryptophan. A D gene is named only where the DNA matches it firmly. Rows may omit the clone size; those that give it use once, few, many or a size class.

d_gene: TRBD2; v_gene: TRBV19; abundance: -; j_gene: TRBJ2-1; CDR3aa: CASSDGGVSYNEQFF; CDR3nt: TGTGCCAGTAGTGATGGGGGGGTCTCCTACAATGAGCAGTTCTTC
d_gene: TRBD2; v_gene: TRBV29-1; abundance: -; j_gene: TRBJ2-3; CDR3aa: CSVTTQGGPASGFSTDTQYF; CDR3nt: TGCAGCGTTACAACTCAGGGTGGTCCGGCTAGCGGCTTTAGCACAGATACGCAGTATTTT
d_gene: TRBD1; v_gene: TRBV2; abundance: -; j_gene: TRBJ1-1; CDR3aa: CASSAGQGAQGTEAFF; CDR3nt: TGTGCCAGCAGTGCCGGACAGGGGGCGCAGGGCACTGAAGCTTTCTTT
d_gene: -; v_gene: TRBV6-2/TRBV6-3; abundance: -; j_gene: TRBJ2-2; CDR3aa: CASSYRGGGDTGELFF; CDR3nt: TGTGCCAGCAGTTATAGAGGGGGGGGCGACACCGGGGAGCTGTTTTTT
d_gene: TRBD1; v_gene: TRBV5-4; abundance: -; j_gene: TRBJ1-1; CDR3aa: CASSPGTGGRLNTEAFF; CDR3nt: TGTGCCAGCAGCCCCGGGACAGGGGGGAGATTGAACACTGAAGCTTTCTTT
d_gene: TRBD1; v_gene: TRBV15; abundance: -; j_gene: TRBJ2-5; CDR3aa: CATSIRQGDQETQYF; CDR3nt: TGTGCCACCAGCATCCGACAGGGGGACCAAGAGACCCAGTACTTC
d_gene: TRBD2; v_gene: TRBV7-2; abundance: -; j_gene: TRBJ2-2; CDR3aa: CASSSTSGGVVTGELFF; CDR3nt: TGTGCCAGCAGCTCGACTAGCGGGGGGGTCGTCACCGGGGAGCTGTTTTTT
d_gene: -; v_gene: TRBV5-4; abundance: few; j_gene: TRBJ2-5; CDR3aa: CASSLEFETQYF; CDR3nt: TGTGCCAGCAGCTTAGAGTTTGAGACCCAGTACTTC
d_gene: TRBD1; v_gene: TRBV27; abundance: -; j_gene: TRBJ2-2; CDR3aa: CASSPRTGGNTGELFF; CDR3nt: TGTGCCAGCAGCCCACGGACAGGGGGGAACACCGGGGAGCTGTTTTTT
d_gene: -; v_gene: TRBV6-2/TRBV6-3; abundance: -; j_gene: TRBJ2-5; CDR3aa: CASSPGLETQYF; CDR3nt: TGTGCCAGCAGTCCGGGTTTAGAGACCCAGTACTTC
d_gene: -; v_gene: TRBV5-1; abundance: -; j_gene: TRBJ1-2; CDR3aa: CASSLWQGGYGYTF; CDR3nt: TGCGCCAGCAGCTTGTGGCAAGGCGGCTATGGCTACACCTTC
d_gene: TRBD1; v_gene: TRBV4-2; abundance: -; j_gene: TRBJ2-5; CDR3aa: CASSQEGQGARETQYF; CDR3nt: TGTGCCAGCAGCCAAGAAGGACAGGGGGCTCGAGAGACCCAGTACTTC
d_gene: TRBD2; v_gene: TRBV19; abundance: -; j_gene: TRBJ2-3; CDR3aa: CASSIHGTSGGTDTQYF; CDR3nt: TGTGCCAGTAGTATTCACGGGACTAGCGGGGGCACAGATACGCAGTATTTT
d_gene: -; v_gene: TRBV18; abundance: once; j_gene: TRBJ2-3; CDR3aa: CASSPREASTDTQYF; CDR3nt: TGTGCCAGCTCACCTAGGGAGGCTAGCACAGATACGCAGTATTTT
d_gene: -; v_gene: TRBV5-4; abundance: -; j_gene: TRBJ2-5; CDR3aa: CASTRQGGETQYF; CDR3nt: TGTGCCAGCACCAGACAGGGAGGCGAGACCCAGTACTTC
d_gene: -; v_gene: TRBV12-3/TRBV12-4; abundance: once; j_gene: TRBJ2-7; CDR3aa: CASGARGHYEQYF; CDR3nt: TGTGCCAGCGGTGCCAGGGGTCACTACGAGCAGTACTTC
d_gene: -; v_gene: TRBV7-2; abundance: -; j_gene: TRBJ2-7; CDR3aa: CASSLGRGRDEQYF; CDR3nt: TGTGCCAGCAGCTTAGGTCGCGGGCGGGACGAGCAGTACTTC
d_gene: TRBD2; v_gene: TRBV5-5; abundance: -; j_gene: TRBJ2-1; CDR3aa: CASSQTSGGAGNEQFF; CDR3nt: TGTGCCAGCAGCCAAACTAGCGGGGGGGCGGGCAATGAGCAGTTCTTC
d_gene: -; v_gene: TRBV7-2; abundance: -; j_gene: TRBJ1-6; CDR3aa: CASSLRTEYNSPLHF; CDR3nt: TGTGCCAGCAGCTTACGGACAGAATATAATTCACCCCTCCACTTT
d_gene: -; v_gene: TRBV9; abundance: once; j_gene: TRBJ2-2; CDR3aa: CASSVGGNTGELFF; CDR3nt: TGTGCCAGCAGCGTAGGCGGGAACACCGGGGAGCTGTTTTTT
d_gene: TRBD2; v_gene: TRBV10-3; abundance: -; j_gene: TRBJ2-1; CDR3aa: CAISESVGTSGPGLAYNEQFF; CDR3nt: TGTGCCATCAGTGAGTCAGTTGGGACTAGCGGGCCCGGCCTTGCCTACAATGAGCAGTTCTTC
d_gene: -; v_gene: TRBV7-2; abundance: -; j_gene: TRBJ2-7; CDR3aa: CASSPDRPSYEQYF; CDR3nt: TGTGCCAGCAGCCCGGACAGACCCTCCTACGAGCAGTACTTC